This entry lists 18 T cell receptor beta chains sequenced from one sample in a study of blood T cells in healthy people across ages. Through a sample-barcoded 5' primer and a J-beta primer mix, a second PCR was run for roughly 6 to 11 cycles. Via MiXCR, TCRdb re-called the 5' RACE reads, giving one row per CDR3 protein. Of about 1.4 million distinct CDR3 sequences listed, approximately 60% are singletons. Sequenced material: blood. The source is a young man in good health.

The CDR3, as DNA: TGTGCCAGCAGGGGCCGCGGACACCCTTTCTCCTACGAGCAGTACTTC. Its translation is CASRGRGHPFSYEQYF. This chain links TRBV2 with TRBJ2-7; maybe TRBD1 (5 bases). V dropped 6 bases and J dropped 0 bases, with 18 bases sitting between them. CDR3 size: 16 residues. Germline CDR1 SNHLY, CDR2 FYNNEI.

The gene calls are TRBV5-1 and TRBJ2-3; the D is unclear. CDR3 length: 12 residues. Trimming took 0 bases from V and 7 from J, leaving 6 bases between them. The V gene's germline CDR1 is SGHRS and CDR2 YFSETQ. The DNA of the CDR3 is TGCGCCAGCAGCTTGGAAGCGAATACGCAGTATTTT. Translating gives CASSLEANTQYF.

This chain joins TRBV12-3 or TRBV12-4 and TRBJ1-2; D is possibly TRBD1 (6 bases). The CDR3 consists of 12 residues. Trimming left V 7 bases short and J 8 bases short, with 14 bases between. CDR3 DNA: TGTGCCAGCAAGGAAGGGGGTTTCGGCTACACCTTC. Its protein is CASKEGGFGYTF.

The V gene is TRBV6-6, the J gene TRBJ1-1; maybe TRBD1 (5 bases). The CDR3 runs 14 residues. The V gene lost 6 bases and the J gene lost 4 bases, with 15 bases spanning the gap. Germline-derived CDR1 and CDR2 are MNHNY and SVGAGI (reference sequence). The CDR3 is CASSQGVTITEAFF. The CDR3 DNA reads TGTGCCAGCAGCCAAGGGGTGACTATCACTGAAGCTTTCTTT.

Only a few counts were recorded for this clonotype. This chain connects TRBV14 to TRBJ2-5, with TRBD2 matching 8 bases. This CDR3 spans 16 amino acids. Germline V gene lookup returns CDR1 SGHDN and CDR2 FVKESK. V was pared by 4 bases and J by 1 base, with 8 bases of the junction left unmatched. The CDR3 DNA sequence: TGTGCCAGCAGCCTCATAGCGGGGCGAAGCCAAGAGACCCAGTACTTC. Protein sequence: CASSLIAGRSQETQYF.

The genes are TRBV7-8 and TRBJ2-1, with 10 bases identical to TRBD2. V lost 5 bases, J lost 6 bases, and 7 bases stayed unmatched. Germline V lookup: CDR1 SGHVS, CDR2 FQNEAQ. This CDR3 has 15 amino acids. In DNA form, the CDR3 reads TGTGCCAGCAGCGTAAGCGGGAGGGCCGTCAATGAGCAGTTCTTC. Translating it yields CASSVSGRAVNEQFF.

A few counts support this clonotype. The chain carries TRBV12-3 or TRBV12-4 and TRBJ2-7; 7 bases agree with TRBD1. Losses at the gene ends were 2 bases for V and 10 bases for J; bases not matched to a gene: 11. The CDR3 is 14 amino acids. The chain's CDR3 is CASSLTGTVEVQYF. The CDR3 DNA follows: TGTGCCAGCAGTTTAACCGGGACAGTAGAGGTTCAGTACTTC.

The CDR3 loop reads CATMESETQYF. The CDR3 DNA is TGTGCCACCATGGAAAGTGAGACCCAGTACTTC. The chain joins TRBV24-1 to TRBJ2-5; D gene unclear. CDR3 length: 11 amino acids. V was cut by 8 bases and J by 5 bases, with 8 bases left in between. The germline V gene encodes CDR1 KGHDR and CDR2 SFDVKD.

This chain links TRBV27 with TRBJ2-7; D is undetermined. Germline values: CDR1 MNHEY, CDR2 SMNVEV (reference sequence). Trimming took 3 bases from V and 2 from J, leaving 8 bases between them. This CDR3 has 13 residues. CDR3 in DNA: TGTGCCAGCAGTTTCTTTCCGGCCTACGAGCAGTACTTC. Amino acid sequence: CASSFFPAYEQYF.

This clonotype was detected only once. This chain joins TRBV4-2 and TRBJ1-5; 8 positions agree with TRBD1. The CDR3 is made up of 15 amino acids. Trimming took 6 bases from V and 3 from J; bases not matched to a gene: 7. Per the germline V gene, CDR1 is LGHNA and CDR2 is YNFKEQ. CDR3 DNA sequence: TGTGCCAGCAGGCAGACAGGGGCCTTCAATCAGCCCCAGCATTTT. This codes for CASRQTGAFNQPQHF.

This rearrangement joins TRBV4-2 to TRBJ1-1, with 7 bases that match TRBD1. V lost 3 bases to trimming and J lost 3 bases; unmatched junction nucleotides: 7. The germline gives CDR1 LGHNA, CDR2 YNFKEQ. This CDR3 spans 15 amino acids. The CDR3 spells CASSHRRTGDTEAFF. Written as DNA, the CDR3 is TGTGCCAGCAGCCACCGCCGGACAGGCGACACTGAAGCTTTCTTT.

The chain couples TRBV20-1 to TRBJ2-1, with TRBD2 identical over 9 bases. The J call may not be correct, given that the DNA end is closer to TRBJ2-7. The germline gives CDR1 DFQATT, CDR2 SNEGSKA (reference sequence). The CDR3 runs to 14 residues. In DNA form, the CDR3 reads TGCAGTGCTAGGCCTAGCGGGAACTACAATGAGCAGTACTTC. Its protein is CSARPSGNYNEQYF.

This clonotype showed up just once. The gene calls are TRBV6-5 and TRBJ2-7, with 11 bases aligning to TRBD2. With V trimmed by 6 bases and J by 1 base, 8 bases remained unmatched. The CDR3 is 16 amino acids. Germline V gene lookup returns CDR1 MNHEY and CDR2 SVGAGI. The CDR3 DNA reads TGTGCCAGCAGGCCAACTAGCGGGAGTAGTTCCTACGAGCAGTACTTC. Translation gives CASRPTSGSSSYEQYF.

The chain has TRBV7-2 and TRBJ2-7; D possibly matches TRBD1 or TRBD2 (5 bases each). Trimming removed 5 bases from V and 10 bases from J, with 27 bases in between. Germline assignment: CDR1 SGHTA and CDR2 FQGNSA. This CDR3 is 16 amino acids long. Here the CDR3 DNA reads TGTGCCAGCAGCCAACTGGCATGGCAGGGCGCCGGGGCCCAGTACTTC. Its protein product is CASSQLAWQGAGAQYF.

This clonotype was seen more than once but under ten times. The chain employs TRBV29-1 and TRBJ2-5, with 9 bases lining up with TRBD2. This CDR3 has 13 residues. The germline V gene encodes CDR1 SQVTM and CDR2 ANQGSEA. V lost 1 base to trimming and J lost 4 bases; unmatched junction nucleotides: 1. CDR3: CSVEGAGGETQYF. CDR3 bases: TGCAGCGTTGAAGGAGCGGGGGGAGAGACCCAGTACTTC.

The chain links TRBV5-5 to TRBJ2-3; possibly TRBD1 for D (6 bases). The ends were cut back, 1 base at V and 7 bases at J, with 22 bases in the middle. Germline V gene lookup returns CDR1 SGHKS and CDR2 YYEKEE (reference sequence). This CDR3 is 17 amino acids long. The CDR3: CASSLFAVQPGVNTQYF. The DNA for the CDR3 is TGTGCCAGCAGCTTGTTTGCGGTGCAACCAGGGGTAAATACGCAGTATTTT.

CDR3 sequence: CASSSPGITGNTIYF. CDR3 DNA sequence: TGTGCCAGCAGCTCACCCGGGATTACTGGAAACACCATATATTTT. This sequence joins TRBV7-2 and TRBJ1-3; D unresolved. Per the germline V gene, CDR1 is SGHTA and CDR2 is FQGNSA. The CDR3 is made up of 15 amino acids. The germline V and J ends were trimmed by 4 bases and 2 bases, with 12 bases remaining between them.

The V and J genes are TRBV2 and TRBJ2-3; D is undetermined. CDR3 length: 11 amino acids. Trimming took 6 bases from V and 6 from J, leaving 7 bases between them. CDR1 is SNHLY and CDR2 is FYNNEI in the germline V gene. Here the CDR3 reads CASRESDTQYF. For the CDR3, the DNA is TGTGCCAGCAGGGAGTCGGATACGCAGTATTTT. Full variable domain (outside the CDR3, taken from reference TRBV2 and TRBJ2-3): EPEVTQTPSHQVTQMGQEVILRCVPISNHLYFYWYRQILGQKVEFLVSFYNNEISEKSEIFDDQFSVERPDGSNFTLKIRSTKLEDSAMYFCASRESDTQYFGPGTRLTVL.